The 16 T cell receptor beta chains below all came from one sample that was sequenced in a study of blood T cell repertoires in COVID-19. Assay used: immunoSEQ multiplex PCR; TCRdb lists only in-frame clones, some missing. This table has around 170,000 clones, around 83% appearing once. Sequenced sample: peripheral blood. Every receptor here comes from a woman aged 70-85 years with COVID-19, enrolled during active disease.

This clone was seen a few times. The chain recombines TRBV27 with TRBJ1-4; D might be TRBD1 (5 bases). This CDR3 comprises 14 residues. Germline V lookup: CDR1 MNHEY, CDR2 SMNVEV (reference sequence). V shed 4 bases and J shed 7 bases, with 13 bases lying between them. DNA for the CDR3: TGTGCCAGCAGTTCAGGGAAGGTGGGTGAAAAACTGTTTTTT. Translating it yields CASSSGKVGEKLFF.

The chain joins TRBV2 to TRBJ1-5, with 8 bases identical to TRBD1. V shed 8 bases, J shed 2 bases, and the junction held 5 bases outside the gene matches. Germline assignment: CDR1 SNHLY and CDR2 FYNNEI. The CDR3 is 14 amino acids. CDR3: CASDDRGGNQPQHF. The CDR3 DNA is TGTGCCAGCGACGACAGGGGTGGCAATCAGCCCCAGCATTTT. The complete variable domain, with remaining parts taken from reference TRBV2 and TRBJ1-5, reads EPEVTQTPSHQVTQMGQEVILRCVPISNHLYFYWYRQILGQKVEFLVSFYNNEISEKSEIFDDQFSVERPDGSNFTLKIRSTKLEDSAMYFCASDDRGGNQPQHFGDGTRLSIL.

This chain uses TRBV18 with TRBJ2-7, with 8 bases lining up with TRBD2. This CDR3 is 15 amino acids long. CDR1 is KGHSH and CDR2 is LQKENI in the germline V gene. Losses at the gene ends were 6 bases for V and 6 bases for J; bases not matched to a gene: 13. CDR3 in DNA: TGTGCCAGCTCTCCCCAGAGCGGGAGTGATTTCGAGCAGTACTTC. It is translated as CASSPQSGSDFEQYF. Using reference TRBV18 and TRBJ2-7 for the parts outside the CDR3, the full variable domain is NAGVMQNPRHLVRRRGQEARLRCSPMKGHSHVYWYRQLPEEGLKFMVYLQKENIIDESGMPKERFSAEFPKEGPSILRIQQVVRGDSAAYFCASSPQSGSDFEQYFGPGTRLTVT.

The chain carries TRBV19 and TRBJ1-3; TRBD1 is a possible D gene (6 bases). Trimming stripped 4 bases from V and 0 bases from J, with 10 bases between. The CDR3 sequence is 15 residues long. From germline, CDR1 is LNHDA and CDR2 SQIVND (reference sequence). The CDR3: CASSNGGSSGNTIYF. The CDR3 nucleotides are TGTGCCAGTAGTAATGGGGGCAGCTCTGGAAACACCATATATTTT.

This clone was detected a few times. The rearrangement uses TRBV5-1 and TRBJ2-2; D is unclear. Trimming took off 4 bases at V and 7 bases at J, with 11 bases between the two ends. The CDR3 is made up of 13 amino acids. Germline assignment: CDR1 SGHRS and CDR2 YFSETQ. CDR3: CASSPLGHGELFF. The CDR3 nucleotides read TGCGCCAGCAGCCCCTTGGGCCACGGGGAGCTGTTTTTT.

This clone has only a few counts. The chain links TRBV4-3 to TRBJ2-3, with 16 bases aligning to TRBD2. Trimming at V came to 3 bases and at J to 5 bases, leaving 11 bases not matched to a gene. Germline CDR1 is LGHNA and CDR2 is YSLEER. There are 19 residues in the CDR3. The CDR3 nucleotides are TGCGCCAGCAGCCAGGGAGGAGGGACTAGCGGGAGGGCCAGAGATACGCAGTATTTT. This translates into CASSQGGGTSGRARDTQYF.

This chain connects TRBV27 to TRBJ1-6; perhaps TRBD1 as D (5 bases). Germline lookup yields CDR1 MNHEY and CDR2 SMNVEV (reference sequence). V was trimmed by 7 bases and J by 7 bases, leaving 20 bases between them. CDR3 length: 16 amino acids. The CDR3 DNA reads TGTGCCAGCACCAGCCCCCAGGGAATGCTCAATTCACCCCTCCACTTT. Amino acid sequence: CASTSPQGMLNSPLHF.

This clone has more than one count but fewer than ten. The V and J genes are TRBV2 and TRBJ1-2, with 7 bases lining up with TRBD1. In germline, CDR1 is SNHLY, CDR2 FYNNEI. The CDR3 runs 15 residues. Unmatched junction bases numbered 6, after V lost 3 bases and J lost 2 bases. CDR3 sequence reads: CASSDGAQGNYGYTF. For the CDR3, the DNA is TGTGCCAGCAGTGACGGTGCACAGGGGAACTATGGCTACACCTTC.

The CDR3 reads CASYYGTGDYNEQFF. CDR3 nucleotide sequence: TGTGCCAGCTATTATGGGACAGGGGACTACAATGAGCAGTTCTTC. The rearrangement uses TRBV11-2 and TRBJ2-1; 10 bases line up with TRBD1. Germline loops: CDR1 SGHAT, CDR2 FQNNGV. V lost 8 bases, J lost 3 bases, and 7 bases stayed unmatched. CDR3 length equals 15 residues.

This clone was recorded only once. The V call is TRBV5-4, the J call TRBJ1-6; TRBD1 might be the D (5 bases). V was trimmed by 0 bases and J by 9 bases, leaving 10 bases between them. The CDR3 has 14 residues. Germline V gene lookup returns CDR1 SGHNT and CDR2 YYREEE (reference sequence). Here the CDR3 reads CASSLGGGGSPLHF. As DNA, the CDR3 is TGTGCCAGCAGCTTGGGGGGCGGGGGTTCACCCCTCCACTTT.

V is TRBV27 and J is TRBJ2-7, with 7 bases matching TRBD1. The CDR3 contains 14 residues. V was pared by 5 bases and J by 0 bases, with 4 bases of the junction left unmatched. Germline V lookup: CDR1 MNHEY, CDR2 SMNVEV (reference sequence). The CDR3 nucleotides read TGTGCCAGCAGTCGGGACAGAAACTCCTACGAGCAGTACTTC. Protein sequence: CASSRDRNSYEQYF.

The chain employs TRBV24-1 and TRBJ2-3; TRBD2 might be the D (6 bases). The CDR3 sequence is 17 residues long. Deletions cut 4 bases from V and 1 base from J, with 17 bases between. Germline loops: CDR1 KGHDR, CDR2 SFDVKD. The CDR3 reads CATSDNLGTSRTDTQYF. In nucleotides, the CDR3 is TGTGCCACCAGTGACAACCTTGGGACTTCGCGCACAGATACGCAGTATTTT.

This chain connects TRBV30 to TRBJ1-5; D call uncertain. The CDR3 covers 14 residues. Deletions cut 3 bases from V and 5 bases from J, with 14 bases between. Germline V CDR1 and CDR2: GTSNPN, SVGIG (reference sequence). CDR3 protein: CAWSGGRSDQPQHF. CDR3 DNA sequence: TGTGCCTGGAGCGGAGGAAGGTCTGATCAGCCCCAGCATTTT.

This rearrangement joins TRBV7-2 to TRBJ2-7; 9 bases align to TRBD2. This CDR3 region has 17 residues. With V trimmed by 8 bases and J by 2 bases, 16 bases remained unmatched. The germline V gene encodes CDR1 SGHTA and CDR2 FQGNSA. The CDR3 region is CASLTAVGLAGTYEQYF. The CDR3 DNA sequence: TGTGCCAGCCTCACTGCCGTGGGGCTAGCGGGAACCTACGAGCAGTACTTC.

The chain uses TRBV7-2 and TRBJ2-3; 8 bases are a match to TRBD1. Per germline, CDR1 SGHTA and CDR2 FQGNSA. The CDR3 consists of 15 residues. After removal of 5 bases from V and 3 bases from J, the junction contained 7 bases not matched to a gene. The CDR3 loop is CASSPQGAGTDTQYF. The CDR3, as DNA: TGTGCCAGCAGCCCTCAGGGGGCGGGAACAGATACGCAGTATTTT.

The rearrangement joins TRBV7-7 to TRBJ2-3, with 7 bases lining up with TRBD2. The CDR3 runs 15 residues. Trimming at V came to 0 bases and at J to 5 bases, leaving 5 bases not matched to a gene. Germline V gene lookup returns CDR1 SSHAT and CDR2 FNYEAQ (reference sequence). CDR3 sequence: CASSLAGGPEDTQYF. For the CDR3, the DNA is TGTGCCAGCAGCTTAGCGGGAGGGCCTGAAGATACGCAGTATTTT.